What follows are 17 T cell receptor beta chains derived from one specimen sequenced in a study of T-cell reconstitution after alpha-beta-depleted transplantation in children. Unique molecular identifiers were incorporated during preparation of the TCRbeta library. MiXCR, applied by TCRdb to the PCR reads, yields one record per CDR3 protein. The sample shows 200,000 to 300,000 distinct CDR3 sequences, 6.5% to 10% of them seen only once. Specimen: PBMCs, mostly from graft donor cells, collected 180 days after TCRalphabeta/CD19-depleted stem cell transplant. The receptors derive from a male patient aged 10-17 years who had a stem cell transplant for acute lymphoblastic leukemia, so the T cells may come from the graft donor.

This clonotype has a count of ten or more. The rearrangement joins TRBV29-1 to TRBJ1-1; D remains ambiguous. The CDR3 spans 12 residues. Trimming pared 6 bases from V and 5 bases from J, leaving 13 bases between. Germline CDR1 and CDR2: SQVTM and ANQGSEA. The CDR3 bases are TGCAGCGTGGCCGGGTTTTGGACTGAAGCTTTCTTT. Protein product: CSVAGFWTEAFF.

This clonotype was counted ten times or more. The chain employs TRBV19 and TRBJ1-1; tentative D call: TRBD1 (5 bases). Per the germline V gene, CDR1 is LNHDA and CDR2 is SQIVND (reference sequence). CDR3 length equals 15 residues. The V end lost 5 bases, the J end lost 4 bases, and 17 bases lay between the germline ends. CDR3 DNA sequence: TGTGCCAGTAGTCTTACGGGGCAGGGTGGCACTGAAGCTTTCTTT. Amino acids: CASSLTGQGGTEAFF.

V usage is TRBV12-3 or TRBV12-4 and J usage is TRBJ2-2; TRBD2 agrees at 9 bases. This CDR3 contains 14 residues. V gave up 8 bases and J gave up 8 bases; unmatched junction bases: 9. The CDR3 loop reads CASAKGLATGELFF. In DNA, the CDR3 is TGTGCCAGCGCGAAGGGACTAGCAACTGGGGAGCTGTTTTTT.

This clonotype was found many times. The J gene is TRBJ2-7, the V gene TRBV27; no clear D gene. The germline V gene has CDR1 MNHEY and CDR2 SMNVEV (reference sequence). V was cut by 0 bases and J by 6 bases, with 12 bases left in between. CDR3 length equals 14 residues. The CDR3, as DNA: TGTGCCAGCAGTTTATCGTCCGGGTCGGGCGAGCAGTACTTC. It translates to CASSLSSGSGEQYF.

This clonotype showed up many times. The CDR3 here is CASSALAGATDTQYF. As DNA, the CDR3 is TGTGCCAGCAGCGCACTAGCGGGGGCCACAGATACGCAGTATTTT. The chain couples TRBV4-2 to TRBJ2-3, with TRBD2 matching over 11 bases. CDR1 is LGHNA and CDR2 is YNFKEQ in the germline V gene. The V and J ends lost 5 bases and 2 bases, in that order; junction bases with no gene match: 3. The CDR3 is 15 amino acids.

This clonotype showed up many times. V is TRBV7-9 and J is TRBJ1-2; 9 bases are a match to TRBD1. This CDR3 is built from 13 residues. V dropped 5 bases and J dropped 8; count of bases not matched to a gene: 6. CDR1 and CDR2 (germline): SEHNR, FQNEAQ (reference sequence). The CDR3 loop reads CASSPGTGFGYTF. The CDR3 nucleotides are TGTGCCAGCAGCCCCGGGACAGGGTTCGGCTACACCTTC.

This clonotype has ten or more counts. The rearrangement links TRBV28 to TRBJ1-2, with a tentative D call TRBD1 (6 bases). The V and J ends lost 5 bases and 2 bases respectively, with 18 bases between them. Germline CDR1 reads MDHEN; CDR2 reads SYDVKM. The CDR3 has 16 residues. The CDR3: CASSEGGEGPNYGYTF. The CDR3 DNA is TGTGCCAGCAGTGAAGGGGGGGAGGGTCCCAACTATGGCTACACCTTC.

This clonotype was observed many times. This rearrangement joins TRBV9 to TRBJ2-1; tentatively, D is TRBD2 (6 bases). V lost 3 bases and J lost 4, with 14 bases in between. Germline-derived CDR1 and CDR2 are SGDLS and YYNGEE. This CDR3 is built from 15 residues. The CDR3 region is CASSGTGARYNEQFF. The CDR3 bases are TGTGCCAGCAGCGGTACGGGAGCACGGTACAATGAGCAGTTCTTC.

This clonotype was counted ten times or more. The chain recombines TRBV20-1 with TRBJ2-3, with D possibly TRBD2 on 6 matching bases. CDR1 DFQATT and CDR2 SNEGSKA come from the germline V gene (reference sequence). There are 14 residues in the CDR3. Trimming removed 5 bases at V and 9 bases at J, with 21 bases between. This chain's CDR3 is CSAPLAATPTTQYF. DNA for the CDR3: TGCAGTGCTCCATTAGCGGCTACCCCCACAACGCAGTATTTT.

This clonotype was seen repeatedly, ten times or more. At one end the junction does not follow the germline gene, possibly because of a read error. The genes are TRBV7-9 and TRBJ2-3; 8 bases are shared with TRBD1. The CDR3 length is 17 residues. Germline loops: CDR1 SEHNR, CDR2 FQNEAQ (reference sequence). This chain's CDR3 is CVSSSFGTGPNTDTQYF. CDR3 DNA: TGTGTCAGCAGCTCTTTTGGGACAGGACCAAACACAGATACGCAGTATTTT.

This clonotype was counted ten times or more. The chain couples TRBV7-3 to TRBJ2-2; D unclear. Germline V gives CDR1 SGHTA, CDR2 FQGTGA. Deletions cut 5 bases from V and 3 bases from J, with 4 bases between. The CDR3 totals 12 residues. CDR3 amino acids: CASSKDTGELFF. CDR3 DNA sequence: TGTGCCAGCAGCAAAGACACCGGGGAGCTGTTTTTT.

This clonotype was recorded many times. This sequence joins TRBV20-1 and TRBJ1-2, with 11 bases aligning to TRBD1. The CDR3 loop spans 11 amino acids. Germline V gene sequence: CDR1 DFQATT, CDR2 SNEGSKA (reference sequence). CDR3: CSARTGGGYTF. The CDR3, as DNA: TGCAGCGCCAGGACAGGGGGCGGCTACACCTTC.

Remarks on this clonotype: At one of its ends the junction is not consistent with the germline gene, which may arise from a read error. The V call is TRBV5-4, the J call TRBJ1-3; unclear D gene. The germline gives CDR1 SGHNT, CDR2 YYREEE (reference sequence). The CDR3 has 14 amino acids. CDR3 coding DNA: TGTGCCAGCAGTTTGGACGTCTCTGGAAACACCATATATTTT. Translating it yields CASSLDVSGNTIYF.

This clonotype was seen repeatedly, ten times or more. The gene calls are TRBV21-1 and TRBJ2-2; the table's TRBD1 call for D was not verified on the DNA. TRBV21-1 is annotated as a pseudogene. The CDR3 has 17 residues. The CDR3 DNA reads TGTGCCAGCAGCAAAAGCCTCCGGGACAGGGACACCGGGGAGCTGTTTTTT. Protein: CASSKSLRDRDTGELFF.

This clonotype was seen at least ten times. V usage is TRBV5-5 and J usage is TRBJ2-5; TRBD2 matches 7 bases. The CDR3 has 14 residues. Germline V gene data show CDR1 as SGHKS and CDR2 as YYEKEE (reference sequence). Trimming at V came to 5 bases and at J to 2 bases, leaving 6 bases not matched to a gene. The CDR3 DNA sequence: TGTGCCAGCAGGTCGTGGGAGGGGCAAGAGACCCAGTACTTC. It codes for CASRSWEGQETQYF. The full variable domain, rest sourced from reference TRBV5-5 and TRBJ2-5, is DAGVTQSPTHLIKTRGQQVTLRCSPISGHKSVSWYQQVLGQGPQFIFQYYEKEERGRGNFPDRFSARQFPNYSSELNVNALLLGDSALYLCASRSWEGQETQYFGPGTRLLVL.

This clonotype was observed many times. The genes are TRBV7-9 and TRBJ1-6; TRBD1 might be the D (5 bases). CDR1 is SEHNR and CDR2 is FQNEAQ in the germline V gene (reference sequence). Between the trimmed V and J ends, which lost 5 bases and 6 bases, there was a span of 11 bases. The CDR3 loop spans 14 amino acids. CDR3 protein: CASSADSPNSPLHF. CDR3 bases: TGTGCCAGCAGCGCCGACAGCCCTAATTCACCCCTCCACTTT.

Ten or more counts support this clonotype. This rearrangement joins TRBV7-2 to TRBJ2-5; D possibly corresponds to TRBD2 (6 bases). Between the trimmed V and J ends, which lost 4 bases and 9 bases, there was a span of 9 bases. Germline V gene sequence: CDR1 SGHTA, CDR2 FQGNSA. The CDR3 covers 11 residues. The CDR3: CASSWGVAQYF. The CDR3, as DNA: TGTGCCAGCAGCTGGGGGGTCGCCCAGTACTTC.